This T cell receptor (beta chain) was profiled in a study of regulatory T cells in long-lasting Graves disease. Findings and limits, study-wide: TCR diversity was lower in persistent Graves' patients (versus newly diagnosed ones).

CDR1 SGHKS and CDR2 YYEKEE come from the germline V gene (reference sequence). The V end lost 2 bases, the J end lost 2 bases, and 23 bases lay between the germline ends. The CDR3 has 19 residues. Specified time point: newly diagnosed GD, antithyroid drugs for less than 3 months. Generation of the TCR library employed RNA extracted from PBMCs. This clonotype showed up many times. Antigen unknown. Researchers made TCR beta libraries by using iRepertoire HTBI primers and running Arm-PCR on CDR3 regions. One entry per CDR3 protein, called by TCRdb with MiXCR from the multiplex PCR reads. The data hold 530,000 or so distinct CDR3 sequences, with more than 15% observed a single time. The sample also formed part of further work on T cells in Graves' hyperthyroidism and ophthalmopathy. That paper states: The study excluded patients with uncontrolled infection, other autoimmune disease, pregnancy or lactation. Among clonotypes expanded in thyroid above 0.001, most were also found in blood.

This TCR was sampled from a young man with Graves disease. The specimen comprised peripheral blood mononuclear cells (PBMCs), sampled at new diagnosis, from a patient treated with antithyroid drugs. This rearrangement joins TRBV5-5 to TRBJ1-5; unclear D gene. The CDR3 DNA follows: TGTGCCAGCAGCTTTACCTGGTATCCGATAGGGATGGGCAATCAGCCCCAGCATTTT. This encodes CASSFTWYPIGMGNQPQHF.